These 28 T cell receptor beta chains were sequenced from one sample in a study of blood T cells in healthy people across ages. Next came a second PCR, run for about 7 to 12 cycles, which used a sample-barcoded 5' primer along with a J-beta primer mix. One entry per CDR3 protein, called by TCRdb with MiXCR from the 5' RACE reads. The sample has around 1,100,000 distinct CDR3 sequences; less than 45% are singletons. Material: blood. Receptors were obtained from a man aged 18 to 30 in good health.

V is TRBV11-1 and J is TRBJ1-2, with 8 bases that match TRBD1. With 5 bases clipped from V and 7 bases from J, the junction kept 3 bases outside the gene matches. Germline-derived CDR1 and CDR2 are SGHAT and FQDESV (reference sequence). The CDR3 contains 12 residues. The CDR3 DNA sequence: TGTGCCAGCAGCCAGGGGGCGGTTGGCTACACCTTC. It translates to CASSQGAVGYTF.

The V gene is TRBV6-1, the J gene TRBJ2-1; tentatively, D is TRBD2 (6 bases). The length of the CDR3 is 15 residues. V dropped 4 bases and J dropped 8 bases, with 18 bases sitting between them. CDR1 is MNHNS and CDR2 is SASEGT in the germline V gene. Here the CDR3 DNA reads TGTGCCAGCAGTGGGGGGGTCGTAAGTGGAGATGAGCAGTTCTTC. Its protein is CASSGGVVSGDEQFF.

The V call is TRBV28, the J call TRBJ1-4; 8 positions match TRBD1. V lost 6 bases to trimming and J lost 10 bases; unmatched junction nucleotides: 10. The CDR3 loop spans 14 amino acids. Germline assignment: CDR1 MDHEN and CDR2 SYDVKM. The CDR3 loop is CASRKTGGKGKLFF. CDR3 coding DNA: TGTGCCAGCAGAAAAACAGGGGGAAAAGGAAAACTGTTTTTT.

As for this clonotype: A much larger clone sits a single nucleotide away, making a read error possible. The rearrangement joins TRBV25-1 to TRBJ2-3; D may be TRBD2 (5 bases). Germline CDR1 and CDR2: MGHDK and SYGVNS. CDR3 size: 15 residues. The CDR3 reads CASSDPGSSTETQYF. CDR3 DNA: TGTGCCAGCAGTGATCCGGGGTCTAGCACAGAGACGCAGTATTTT.

This clonotype was observed at least ten times. This rearrangement joins TRBV9 to TRBJ2-7; tentative D call: TRBD1 (5 bases). Between the trimmed V and J ends, which lost 0 bases and 3 bases, there was a span of 10 bases. The CDR3 spans 14 residues. Germline V lookup: CDR1 SGDLS, CDR2 YYNGEE. CDR3 sequence (DNA): TGTGCCAGCAGCGTAGAAGGTAGGGGCTACGAGCAGTACTTC. Translation: CASSVEGRGYEQYF.

The genes are TRBV5-8 and TRBJ1-2; no definite D call. The germline V and J ends were trimmed by 4 bases and 6 bases, with 16 bases remaining between them. Germline lookup yields CDR1 SGHTS and CDR2 YDEGEE. CDR3 length: 14 residues. This CDR3 is CASSTLGRVNGYTF. CDR3 DNA sequence: TGTGCCAGCAGCACCCTGGGGAGGGTAAATGGCTACACCTTC. Complete variable domain (other parts from reference TRBV5-8 and TRBJ1-2): EAGVTQSPTHLIKTRGQQATLRCSPISGHTSVYWYQQALGLGLQFLLWYDEGEERNRGNFPPRFSGRQFPNYSSELNVNALELEDSALYLCASSTLGRVNGYTFGSGTRLTVV.

The gene calls are TRBV4-3 and TRBJ2-1; TRBD2 matches 16 bases. With 0 bases clipped from V and 8 bases from J, the junction kept 10 bases outside the gene matches. The CDR3 is made up of 19 amino acids. Germline CDR1 reads LGHNA; CDR2 reads YSLEER. The CDR3 loop reads CASSQEVPGLAGGRDEQFF. CDR3 bases: TGCGCCAGCAGCCAAGAAGTTCCGGGACTAGCGGGGGGGAGGGATGAGCAGTTCTTC.

The table lists this clonotype with a count of one. V and J are TRBV12-3 or TRBV12-4 and TRBJ1-1, with 11 bases fitting TRBD1. The CDR3 loop spans 13 amino acids. Trimming took 6 bases from V and 9 from J; bases not matched to a gene: 6. The CDR3 DNA sequence: TGTGCCAGCAGATCCGGACAGGGGGCGAAAGCTTTCTTT. As protein: CASRSGQGAKAFF.

CDR3 region: CASSLDPSNTGELFF. The CDR3 bases are TGTGCCAGCAGTTTGGACCCATCGAACACCGGGGAGCTGTTTTTT. The chain couples TRBV12-3 or TRBV12-4 to TRBJ2-2; the D is unclear. The CDR3 length is 15 residues. V lost 3 bases and J 0 bases, leaving 8 bases between the germline ends.

The chain uses TRBV14 and TRBJ1-2; D is undetermined. V was cut by 0 bases and J by 4 bases, with 9 bases left in between. Germline V CDR1 and CDR2: SGHDN, FVKESK. This CDR3 comprises 14 residues. The CDR3 coding sequence is TGTGCCAGCAGCCAAGAGCGCCACTTCTATGGCTACACCTTC. This encodes CASSQERHFYGYTF.

The chain combines TRBV19 with TRBJ2-1, with 8 bases identical to TRBD1. J gave up 15 bases and V 4 bases, and 11 bases lay outside the gene matches. Per the germline V gene, CDR1 is LNHDA and CDR2 is SQIVND (reference sequence). The CDR3 sequence is 13 residues long. CDR3 sequence reads: CASSTKTGAKWFF. In DNA, the CDR3 is TGTGCCAGTAGTACCAAGACAGGGGCAAAATGGTTCTTC.

This rearrangement joins TRBV27 to TRBJ2-5; weak D call: TRBD1 (5 bases). The germline V and J ends were trimmed by 2 bases and 4 bases, with 11 bases remaining between them. CDR1 and CDR2 (germline): MNHEY, SMNVEV (reference sequence). CDR3 length: 14 amino acids. CDR3 in amino acids: CASSLNGRAETQYF. Here the CDR3 DNA reads TGTGCCAGCAGTTTAAACGGCAGGGCAGAGACCCAGTACTTC.

This clonotype was seen a few times. The chain is built from TRBV20-1 and TRBJ1-2; 8 bases agree with TRBD1. The CDR3 contains 13 residues. Germline loops: CDR1 DFQATT, CDR2 SNEGSKA (reference sequence). V gave up 3 bases and J gave up 8 bases; unmatched junction bases: 8. The CDR3 region is CSASSGQGTGYTF. The CDR3 DNA is TGCAGTGCTAGCTCTGGACAGGGCACGGGCTACACCTTC.

In its sample, this clonotype was seen once. The chain couples TRBV20-1 to TRBJ2-1; 14 bases match TRBD2. J was trimmed by 13 bases and V by 4 bases; bases with no gene match: 12. The germline V gene encodes CDR1 DFQATT and CDR2 SNEGSKA (reference sequence). The CDR3 runs to 15 residues. CDR3 sequence (DNA): TGCAGTGCTATCAGGACTAGCGGGGGGCAAGAGACCCAGTTCTTC. Translated, it gives CSAIRTSGGQETQFF.

This chain links TRBV20-1 with TRBJ1-1; D gene uncertain. V was trimmed by 8 bases and J by 1 base, leaving 11 bases between them. CDR1 is DFQATT, CDR2 SNEGSKA, per germline (reference sequence). This CDR3 comprises 12 residues. CDR3 sequence: CSPQAGNTEAFF. For the CDR3, the DNA is TGCAGTCCGCAGGCTGGGAACACTGAAGCTTTCTTT.

This clonotype has only a few counts. V and J are TRBV12-5 and TRBJ2-3; D is unclear. Germline-derived CDR1 and CDR2 are LGHNT and FRNRAP. The CDR3 sequence is 13 residues long. Trimming shortened V by 6 bases and J by 1 base, and 8 bases separated the two germline ends. DNA of the CDR3: TGTGCTAGTGGAGACTCTGGCACAGATACGCAGTATTTT. It codes for CASGDSGTDTQYF.

This clonotype was picked up one time. Sequence at one end of the junction differs from germline and may be a read error. The J gene is TRBJ2-3, the V gene TRBV7-9; TRBD2 agrees at 13 bases. This CDR3 region has 18 residues. Germline-derived CDR1 and CDR2 are SEHNR and FQNEAQ (reference sequence). For the CDR3, the DNA is TGTGCCAGCAGCCGAACTAGCGGGGGGGAACCTAACACAGATGCGCAGTATTTT. Translation gives CASSRTSGGEPNTDAQYF.

V is TRBV5-1 and J is TRBJ1-5; possible D gene TRBD1, 5 bases. V lost 3 bases and J lost 7, with 17 bases in between. This CDR3 contains 15 residues. Per the germline V gene, CDR1 is SGHRS and CDR2 is YFSETQ. The CDR3 loop is CASSSEGRAEQPQHF. In DNA form, the CDR3 reads TGCGCCAGCAGCTCGGAAGGCAGGGCGGAGCAGCCCCAGCATTTT.

The gene calls are TRBV20-1 and TRBJ2-5, with unresolved D. Trimming removed 0 bases at V and 0 bases at J, with 2 bases between. In germline, CDR1 is DFQATT, CDR2 SNEGSKA (reference sequence). The CDR3 runs to 12 residues. The DNA of the CDR3 is TGCAGTGCTAGAGAATACCAAGAGACCCAGTACTTC. This encodes CSAREYQETQYF.

V and J are TRBV5-4 and TRBJ2-1; D unclear. Trimming pared 4 bases from V and 8 bases from J, leaving 13 bases between. The germline V gene has CDR1 SGHNT and CDR2 YYREEE (reference sequence). This CDR3 contains 13 residues. The CDR3 coding sequence is TGTGCCAGCAGCGTAAAGGGCGAGGATGAGCAGTTCTTC. Its protein is CASSVKGEDEQFF. The full variable domain, in which reference TRBV5-4 and TRBJ2-1 provide the parts outside the CDR3, is ETGVTQSPTHLIKTRGQQVTLRCSSQSGHNTVSWYQQALGQGPQFIFQYYREEENGRGNFPPRFSGLQFPNYSSELNVNALELDDSALYLCASSVKGEDEQFFGPGTRLTVL.

This chain connects TRBV7-2 to TRBJ2-1; tentative D call: TRBD1 (5 bases). Trimming shortened V by 1 base and J by 0 bases, and 13 bases separated the two germline ends. The length of the CDR3 is 17 residues. From germline, CDR1 is SGHTA and CDR2 FQGNSA. For the CDR3, the DNA is TGTGCCAGCAGCTTAGGACAGCCAAAGAGCTCCTACAATGAGCAGTTCTTC. Encoded protein: CASSLGQPKSSYNEQFF.

This clonotype was observed at least ten times. V usage is TRBV4-2 and J usage is TRBJ1-6; D ambiguous. The CDR3 is made up of 16 amino acids. The germline V gene encodes CDR1 LGHNA and CDR2 YNFKEQ. V was shortened by 6 bases and J by 7 bases, with 19 bases between the two germline ends. The CDR3 region is CASRTNSASPNSPLHF. DNA of the CDR3: TGTGCCAGCAGGACCAACTCTGCGTCCCCCAATTCACCCCTCCACTTT.

The CDR3, as DNA: TGTGCCAGCTCTACCGGGACAGGGGGCCTTGGCTACACCTTC. It codes for CASSTGTGGLGYTF. The chain joins TRBV18 to TRBJ1-2; 12 bases align to TRBD1. J lost 7 bases, V lost 6 bases, and 6 bases had no gene match. CDR1 and CDR2 from the germline V gene are KGHSH and LQKENI. The CDR3 consists of 14 residues.

This clonotype was counted only a few times. The chain's CDR3 is CASSPTRGAFGYGYTF. In DNA form, the CDR3 reads TGTGCCAGCAGCCCGACCAGGGGAGCCTTTGGGTATGGCTACACCTTC. The chain carries TRBV14 and TRBJ1-2; weak D call: TRBD1 (6 bases). The germline V gene has CDR1 SGHDN and CDR2 FVKESK. V shed 4 bases and J shed 5 bases, with 20 bases lying between them. The CDR3 contains 16 residues.

On this clonotype itself: It may be a read error: a sequence one base away is much more abundant. CDR3 region: CSARGPSGTDTRYF. The CDR3 nucleotides read TGCAGTGCTAGAGGGCCTAGCGGCACAGATACGCGGTATTTT. The chain joins TRBV20-1 to TRBJ2-3; 7 positions agree with TRBD2. CDR3 size: 14 residues. Germline values: CDR1 DFQATT, CDR2 SNEGSKA (reference sequence).

This chain joins TRBV6-4 and TRBJ1-1; no clear D. The CDR3 runs 13 residues. V was clipped by 7 bases and J by 4 bases, with 13 bases between them. Germline CDR1 reads MRHNA; CDR2 reads SNTAGT. The CDR3 reads CASKRSEGTEAFF. The CDR3 DNA is TGTGCCAGCAAGAGGTCGGAGGGCACTGAAGCTTTCTTT.

This clonotype has a handful of counts. J is TRBJ2-1 and V is TRBV20-1, with 8 bases lining up with TRBD1. This CDR3 spans 13 amino acids. The ends lost 2 bases at V and 8 bases at J; junction bases unmatched: 5. CDR1 is DFQATT and CDR2 is SNEGSKA in the germline V gene (reference sequence). The CDR3, as DNA: TGCAGTGCTAGACAACAGGGGGGACATGAGCAGTTCTTC. Encoded protein: CSARQQGGHEQFF.

The chain couples TRBV15 to TRBJ2-7; TRBD1 might be the D (6 bases). Trimming removed 0 bases at V and 4 bases at J, with 19 bases between. Per germline, CDR1 LNHNV and CDR2 YYDKDF (reference sequence). This CDR3 has 17 residues. In nucleotides, the CDR3 is TGTGCCACCAGCAGAGATCCAGACAGGAGCCATGAGTACGAGCAGTACTTC. It specifies CATSRDPDRSHEYEQYF.